This TCR beta chain came from a study of response to subunit inactivated influenza vaccine. TCRdb itself ran the RT-PCR reads through MiXCR, one entry per CDR3 protein. Here the sample spans about 830,000 distinct CDR3 sequences, less than 20% being singletons. Trimming took 1 base from V and 8 from J, leaving 12 bases between them. The CDR3 spans 13 residues. Germline lookup yields CDR1 SGHAT and CDR2 FQNNGV. Findings of the study overall: Authors suggested that a seasonal influenza vaccination recruits few new T cells each time.

This clonotype occurred many times. Its antigen is still unknown. The TCR was taken from a man aged 50 or older who received an inactivated influenza vaccine. This sequence joins TRBV11-2 and TRBJ2-7, with D unresolved. Sequenced material: PBMCs from blood, taken less than 6 days after vaccination. CDR3 residues: CASSLAFIDQQYF. In DNA, the CDR3 is TGTGCCAGCAGCTTAGCGTTTATAGATCAGCAGTACTTC.